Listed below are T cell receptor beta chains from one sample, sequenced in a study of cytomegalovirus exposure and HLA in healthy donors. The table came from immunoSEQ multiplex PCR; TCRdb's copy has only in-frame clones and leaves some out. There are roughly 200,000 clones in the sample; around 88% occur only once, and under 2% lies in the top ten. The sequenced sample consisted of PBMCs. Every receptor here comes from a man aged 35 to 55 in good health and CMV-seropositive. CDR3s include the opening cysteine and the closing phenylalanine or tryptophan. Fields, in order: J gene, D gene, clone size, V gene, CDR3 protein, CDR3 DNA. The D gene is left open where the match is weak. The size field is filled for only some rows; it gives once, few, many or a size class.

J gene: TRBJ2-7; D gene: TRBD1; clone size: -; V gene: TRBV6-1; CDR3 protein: CATMDRTSSYEQYF; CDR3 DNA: TGTGCCACCATGGACAGGACCTCATCCTACGAGCAGTACTTC
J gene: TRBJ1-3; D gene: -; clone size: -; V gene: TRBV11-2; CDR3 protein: CASSLGRLHSGNTIYF; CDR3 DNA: TGTGCCAGCAGCTTAGGACGACTGCACTCTGGAAACACCATATATTTT
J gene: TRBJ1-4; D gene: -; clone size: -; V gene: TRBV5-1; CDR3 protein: CASSLVESGNEKLFF; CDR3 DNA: TGCGCCAGCAGCTTGGTTGAGTCGGGAAATGAAAAACTGTTTTTT
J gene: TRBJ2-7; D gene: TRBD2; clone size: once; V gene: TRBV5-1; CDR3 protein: CASSYGTSVNEQYF; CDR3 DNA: TGCGCCAGCAGCTACGGGACTAGCGTGAACGAGCAGTACTTC
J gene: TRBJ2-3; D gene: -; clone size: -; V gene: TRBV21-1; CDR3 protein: CASSVAGEVADTQYF; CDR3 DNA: TGTGCCAGCAGTGTAGCGGGAGAGGTAGCAGATACGCAGTATTTT
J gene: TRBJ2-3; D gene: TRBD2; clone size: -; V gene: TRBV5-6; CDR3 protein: CASSQLAGGYTDTQYF; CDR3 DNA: TGTGCCAGCAGTCAATTAGCGGGAGGCTACACAGATACGCAGTATTTT
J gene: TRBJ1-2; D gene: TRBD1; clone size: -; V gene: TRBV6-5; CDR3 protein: CASSYRTGVHGYTF; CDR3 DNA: TGTGCCAGCAGTTACCGGACAGGGGTCCATGGCTACACCTTC
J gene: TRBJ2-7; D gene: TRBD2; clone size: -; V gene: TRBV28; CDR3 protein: CASLAGETRYEQYF; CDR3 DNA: TGTGCCAGCCTCGCGGGGGAAACAAGATACGAGCAGTACTTC
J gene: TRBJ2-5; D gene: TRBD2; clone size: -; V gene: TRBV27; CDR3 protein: CASKTSGRGQETQYF; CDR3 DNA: TGTGCCAGCAAGACTAGCGGGAGGGGACAAGAGACCCAGTACTTC
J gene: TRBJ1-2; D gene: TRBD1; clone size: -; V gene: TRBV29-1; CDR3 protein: CSALGQAGGYTF; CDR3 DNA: TGCAGCGCACTGGGACAGGCGGGTGGCTACACCTTC
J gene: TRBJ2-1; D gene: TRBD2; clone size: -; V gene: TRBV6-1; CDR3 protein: CASSEREARNEQFF; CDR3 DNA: TGTGCCAGCAGTGAGCGGGAGGCGCGTAATGAGCAGTTCTTC
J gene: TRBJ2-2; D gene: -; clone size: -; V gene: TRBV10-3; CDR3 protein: CAISDNRATGELFF; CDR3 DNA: TGTGCCATCAGTGACAACAGGGCTACCGGGGAGCTGTTTTTT
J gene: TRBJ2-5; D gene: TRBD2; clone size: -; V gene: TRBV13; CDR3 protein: CASSSRLAGVEETQYF; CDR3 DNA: TGTGCCAGCAGCTCCAGACTAGCGGGGGTGGAAGAGACCCAGTACTTC
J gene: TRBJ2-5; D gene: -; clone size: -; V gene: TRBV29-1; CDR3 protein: CSAVRGETQYF; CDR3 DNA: TGCAGCGCTGTCCGGGGGGAGACCCAGTACTTC
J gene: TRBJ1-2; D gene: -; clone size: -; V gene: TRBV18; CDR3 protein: CASSPKEGYTF; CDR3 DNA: TGTGCCAGCTCACCCAAGGAGGGCTACACCTTC
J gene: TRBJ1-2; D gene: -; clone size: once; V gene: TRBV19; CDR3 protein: CASKGLGVTGYTF; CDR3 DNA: TGTGCCAGTAAGGGCCTAGGGGTCACAGGCTACACCTTC
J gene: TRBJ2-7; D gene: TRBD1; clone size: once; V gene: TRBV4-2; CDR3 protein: CASSISGTGGGEQYF; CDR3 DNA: TGTGCCAGCAGCATCTCCGGGACAGGGGGCGGCGAGCAGTACTTC
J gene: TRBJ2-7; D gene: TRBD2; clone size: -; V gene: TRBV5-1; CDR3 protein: CASSSGLAGGYEQYF; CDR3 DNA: TGCGCCAGCAGCTCCGGACTAGCGGGAGGCTACGAGCAGTACTTC
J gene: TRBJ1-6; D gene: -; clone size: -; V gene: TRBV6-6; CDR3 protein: CASCLLQAGNSPLHF; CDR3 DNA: TGTGCCAGCTGCCTTTTGCAGGCCGGTAATTCACCCCTCCACTTT
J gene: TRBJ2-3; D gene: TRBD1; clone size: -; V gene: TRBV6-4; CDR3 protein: CASSEQDRGLDTQYF; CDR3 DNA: TGTGCCAGCAGTGAACAGGACAGGGGTTTAGATACGCAGTATTTT
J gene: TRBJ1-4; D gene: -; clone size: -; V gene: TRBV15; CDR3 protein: CATSTRRGEKLFF; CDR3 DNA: TGTGCCACCAGCACCCGCAGAGGGGAAAAACTGTTTTTT
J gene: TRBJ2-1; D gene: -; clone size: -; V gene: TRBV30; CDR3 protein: CAWREKFGGGSRNEQFF; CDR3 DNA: TGTGCCTGGAGGGAAAAGTTCGGAGGGGGCTCTCGCAATGAGCAGTTCTTC
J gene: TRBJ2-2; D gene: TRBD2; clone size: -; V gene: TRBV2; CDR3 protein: CASDSGKNTGELFF; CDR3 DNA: TGTGCCAGCGATAGCGGGAAGAACACCGGGGAGCTGTTTTTT
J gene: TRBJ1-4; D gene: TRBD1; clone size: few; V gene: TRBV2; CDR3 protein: CASSWGTATNEKLFF; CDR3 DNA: TGTGCCAGCAGTTGGGGGACAGCAACTAATGAAAAACTGTTTTTT
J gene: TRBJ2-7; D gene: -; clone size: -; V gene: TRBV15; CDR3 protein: CATARDYYEQYF; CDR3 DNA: TGTGCAACAGCACGGGATTACTACGAGCAGTACTTC
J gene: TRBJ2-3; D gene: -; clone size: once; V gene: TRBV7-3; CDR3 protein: CASSPRLGSADTQYF; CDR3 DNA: TGTGCCAGCAGCCCCCGACTGGGTAGTGCAGATACGCAGTATTTT
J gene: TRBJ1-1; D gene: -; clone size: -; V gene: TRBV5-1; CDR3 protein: CASSLTGLNTEAFF; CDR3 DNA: TGCGCCAGCAGCTTGACAGGGTTGAACACTGAAGCTTTCTTT
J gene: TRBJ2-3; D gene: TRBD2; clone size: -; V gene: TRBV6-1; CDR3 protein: CASPGGSLTDTQYF; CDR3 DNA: TGTGCCAGCCCCGGGGGGAGTCTCACAGATACGCAGTATTTT
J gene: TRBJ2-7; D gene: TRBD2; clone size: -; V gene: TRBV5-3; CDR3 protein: CARSLIAGGPIGEQYF; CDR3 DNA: TGTGCCAGAAGCCTGATAGCGGGAGGGCCCATCGGCGAGCAGTACTTC
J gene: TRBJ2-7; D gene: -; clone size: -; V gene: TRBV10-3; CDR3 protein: CAISESNSFYEQYF; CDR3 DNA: TGTGCCATCAGTGAGTCGAACAGCTTCTACGAGCAGTACTTC
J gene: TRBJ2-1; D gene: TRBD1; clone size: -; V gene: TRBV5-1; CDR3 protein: CASSLTGGLSSSSYNEQFF; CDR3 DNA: TGCGCCAGCAGCCTTACAGGGGGATTAAGCTCGAGCTCCTACAATGAGCAGTTCTTC
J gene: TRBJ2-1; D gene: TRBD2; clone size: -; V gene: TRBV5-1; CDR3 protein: CASSTGGTSGHNEQFF; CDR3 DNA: TGCGCCAGCAGCACGGGGGGGACTAGCGGTCACAATGAGCAGTTCTTC
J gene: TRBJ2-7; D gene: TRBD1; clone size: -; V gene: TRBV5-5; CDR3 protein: CASSRPGTGPYEQYF; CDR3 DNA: TGTGCCAGCAGTCGACCCGGGACAGGGCCTTACGAGCAGTACTTC